The 17 T cell receptor beta chains presented below share a single source sample, sequenced in a study of blood T cell repertoires in COVID-19. TCRdb's table, derived via immunoSEQ multiplex PCR, lists solely in-frame clones and lacks some. The data show hundreds of thousands of clones, approximately 90% seen once. Sample: peripheral blood. These receptors originate from a woman in her sixties with acute or convalescent COVID-19.

The rearrangement joins TRBV4-2 to TRBJ1-2, with D unresolved. V gave up 1 base and J gave up 7 bases, with 7 bases separating them. Germline V lookup: CDR1 LGHNA, CDR2 YNFKEQ. The CDR3 sequence is 12 residues long. The CDR3: CASSQASVGYTF. CDR3 sequence (DNA): TGTGCCAGCAGCCAAGCAAGCGTTGGCTACACCTTC.

The chain links TRBV5-1 to TRBJ2-1, with a tentative D call TRBD2 (5 bases). The V and J ends lost 0 bases and 7 bases respectively, with 8 bases between them. Germline V gives CDR1 SGHRS, CDR2 YFSETQ. The CDR3 totals 13 residues. This chain's CDR3 is CASSLGGVNEQFF. CDR3 nucleotides: TGCGCCAGCAGCTTGGGGGGAGTGAATGAGCAGTTCTTC.

Only one count was recorded for this clone. This sequence joins TRBV5-4 and TRBJ2-2; TRBD2 matches at 12 bases. Germline CDR1 and CDR2: SGHNT and YYREEE (reference sequence). J was trimmed by 8 bases and V by 4 bases; bases with no gene match: 6. The CDR3 spans 15 residues. Here the CDR3 reads CASSGGLAGIGELFF. The CDR3 bases are TGTGCCAGCAGCGGAGGACTAGCGGGAATAGGGGAGCTGTTTTTT.

V is TRBV19 and J is TRBJ2-1, with 7 positions matching TRBD2. Germline V gene data show CDR1 as LNHDA and CDR2 as SQIVND (reference sequence). J lost 2 bases, V lost 0 bases, and 7 bases had no gene match. This CDR3 has 17 amino acids. For the CDR3, the DNA is TGTGCCAGTAGTATAGATCGAGCGGGGTCTCCCTACAATGAGCAGTTCTTC. Amino acids: CASSIDRAGSPYNEQFF.

The rearrangement joins TRBV9 to TRBJ2-1, with D hard to call. CDR3 length: 12 amino acids. Germline V gives CDR1 SGDLS, CDR2 YYNGEE. V dropped 0 bases and J dropped 8 bases, with 6 bases sitting between them. As DNA, the CDR3 is TGTGCCAGCAGCGTAGCTACGGATGAGCAGTTCTTC. Amino acids: CASSVATDEQFF.

This clone came up a few times. The chain carries TRBV27 and TRBJ1-6; D uncertain. This CDR3 contains 14 residues. The V and J ends lost 2 bases and 7 bases respectively, with 9 bases between them. Germline V gene data show CDR1 as MNHEY and CDR2 as SMNVEV (reference sequence). The CDR3 region is CASSLERLNSPLHF. For the CDR3, the DNA is TGTGCCAGCAGTTTAGAGAGGTTAAATTCACCCCTCCACTTT.

The chain carries TRBV18 and TRBJ2-7, with 8 bases fitting TRBD2. V shed 5 bases, J shed 0 bases, and the junction held 3 bases outside the gene matches. The germline CDR1 and CDR2 sequences are KGHSH and LQKENI. This CDR3 region has 14 residues. As DNA, the CDR3 is TGTGCCAGCTCATCGACTAGCGCCTCCTACGAGCAGTACTTC. Amino acid sequence: CASSSTSASYEQYF.

V is TRBV7-6 and J is TRBJ2-7, with a weak D call TRBD1 (5 bases). This CDR3 is built from 13 residues. V lost 1 base, J lost 3 bases, and 7 bases lay in between. CDR1 is SGHVS and CDR2 is FNYEAQ in the germline V gene. The CDR3 nucleotides read TGTGCCAGCAGCTTAGACAGGAGCTACGAGCAGTACTTC. Translation: CASSLDRSYEQYF.

This clone was recorded only once. V gene TRBV7-8 combines with J gene TRBJ1-3; TRBD1 agrees at 8 bases. Losses at the gene ends were 5 bases for V and 0 bases for J; bases not matched to a gene: 6. The CDR3 runs to 16 residues. CDR1 and CDR2 from the germline V gene are SGHVS and FQNEAQ. The CDR3 spells CASSLRQGTSGNTIYF. The CDR3 DNA follows: TGTGCCAGCAGCCTACGACAGGGGACCTCTGGAAACACCATATATTTT.

The rearrangement joins TRBV6-5 to TRBJ1-1; the match to TRBD1 covers 7 bases. The CDR3 loop spans 14 amino acids. Germline V gene lookup returns CDR1 MNHEY and CDR2 SVGAGI. With V trimmed by 6 bases and J by 2 bases, 6 bases remained unmatched. The CDR3 is CASRNRGFNTEAFF. The DNA of the CDR3 is TGTGCCAGCAGGAACAGGGGCTTTAACACTGAAGCTTTCTTT.

The genes are TRBV5-3 and TRBJ1-2, with D uncertain. TRBV5-3 has ORF status, its function being uncertain. The CDR3 loop spans 10 amino acids. The V end lost 8 bases, the J end lost 7 bases, and 9 bases lay between the germline ends. The CDR3 DNA is TGTGCCAGTTCCCTCCGTGGCTACACCTTC. Translated: CASSLRGYTF.

The J gene is TRBJ1-4, the V gene TRBV7-9; the D is unclear. Germline CDR1 is SEHNR and CDR2 is FQNEAQ (reference sequence). The CDR3 totals 11 residues. V shed 7 bases and J shed 4 bases, with 4 bases lying between them. CDR3 protein: CASILNEKLFF. CDR3 sequence (DNA): TGTGCCAGCATCCTTAATGAAAAACTGTTTTTT.

The chain joins TRBV11-3 to TRBJ2-7; a weak D match, TRBD2 (6 bases). V was pared by 4 bases and J by 1 base, with 8 bases between. Germline V gives CDR1 SGHNT, CDR2 YENEEA. CDR3 length equals 13 residues. The CDR3 spells CASSSRGSYEQYF. The CDR3 nucleotides read TGTGCCAGCAGCTCCCGGGGGTCCTACGAGCAGTACTTC.

The V call is TRBV4-1, the J call TRBJ1-5; TRBD1 matches at 8 bases. The CDR3 sequence is 15 residues long. V gave up 7 bases and J gave up 5 bases; unmatched junction bases: 10. CDR1 is MGHRA, CDR2 YSYEKL, per germline. This CDR3 is CASTVRQGPDQPQHF. In nucleotides, the CDR3 is TGCGCCAGCACCGTAAGACAGGGGCCGGATCAGCCCCAGCATTTT.

The chain has TRBV6-2 or TRBV6-3 and TRBJ1-5; TRBD1 matches at 7 bases. This CDR3 is built from 15 residues. Germline assignment: CDR1 MNHEY and CDR2 SVGEGT. V was pared by 6 bases and J by 4 bases, with 9 bases of the junction left unmatched. The chain's CDR3 is CASSQLTGWNQPQHF. CDR3 nucleotide sequence: TGTGCCAGCAGCCAACTGACAGGGTGGAATCAGCCCCAGCATTTT.

The chain uses TRBV28 and TRBJ2-1, with TRBD2 identical over 7 bases. V trimming: 7 bases; J trimming: 1 base; junction bases outside the gene matches: 7. This CDR3 comprises 15 residues. From germline, CDR1 is MDHEN and CDR2 SYDVKM. CDR3 residues: CASTTGGISYNEQFF. The CDR3 nucleotides read TGTGCCAGCACCACCGGGGGGATATCCTACAATGAGCAGTTCTTC.

This clone was seen more than once but under ten times. The chain combines TRBV3-1 (or the pseudogene TRBV3-2) with TRBJ2-7, with a possible D match to TRBD1 (5 bases). CDR1 is LGHDT and CDR2 is YNNKEL in the germline V gene (reference sequence). The CDR3 is 16 residues long. V was cut by 0 bases and J by 0 bases, with 12 bases left in between. CDR3 amino acids: CASSQEAGHFSYEQYF. The CDR3 nucleotides read TGTGCCAGCAGCCAAGAGGCAGGGCATTTCTCCTACGAGCAGTACTTC.